This entry lists 30 T cell receptor beta chains sequenced from one sample in a study of shared clonotypes between healthy human individuals. The protocol was immunoSEQ multiplex PCR, while the TCRdb copy is restricted to in-frame clones and leaves out a portion. The table lists about 2.4 million clones, over 85% of them singletons. Sequencing used naive CD4+ T cells from PBMCs. The subset here: CD45RA+ positively selected. The receptors were gathered from a man aged 18 to 35 in good health. Some clones in this sample may be carry-over from other donors' samples.

The V call is TRBV5-4, the J call TRBJ1-1; D remains unclear. V lost 4 bases and J 2 bases, leaving 21 bases between the germline ends. CDR1 SGHNT and CDR2 YYREEE come from the germline V gene (reference sequence). The CDR3 sequence is 17 residues long. The DNA of the CDR3 is TGTGCCAGCAGCCTGAGGAGGAGTAGGGATCTCAACACTGAAGCTTTCTTT. Translation: CASSLRRSRDLNTEAFF.

The V and J genes are TRBV7-2 and TRBJ2-5; 9 positions agree with TRBD2. Germline CDR1 is SGHTA and CDR2 is FQGNSA. CDR3 length: 16 residues. Trimming took 6 bases from V and 4 from J; bases not matched to a gene: 12. In DNA, the CDR3 is TGTGCCAGCAGTCCATTTGGCGGGAGGGCCCGAGAGACCCAGTACTTC. It codes for CASSPFGGRARETQYF.

The chain recombines TRBV6-5 with TRBJ1-1; unclear D gene. Trimming left V 5 bases short and J 2 bases short, with 12 bases between. This CDR3 region has 14 residues. Germline V gene lookup returns CDR1 MNHEY and CDR2 SVGAGI. The chain's CDR3 is CASSTTSGNTEAFF. The DNA for the CDR3 is TGTGCCAGCAGTACCACCTCGGGCAACACTGAAGCTTTCTTT.

The V and J genes are TRBV5-8 and TRBJ1-2; D gene unclear. V was trimmed by 0 bases and J by 8 bases, leaving 17 bases between them. The CDR3 extends over 15 amino acids. Per germline, CDR1 SGHTS and CDR2 YDEGEE. Here the CDR3 reads CASSLEESGRSGYTF. DNA for the CDR3: TGTGCCAGCAGCTTGGAGGAGTCGGGTCGCAGCGGCTACACCTTC.

The gene calls are TRBV7-2 and TRBJ2-1; TRBD2 is a possible D gene (5 bases). Germline CDR1 reads SGHTA; CDR2 reads FQGNSA. Trimming shortened V by 5 bases and J by 2 bases, and 19 bases separated the two germline ends. The CDR3 has 17 residues. CDR3 residues: CASSPTLLATTYNEQFF. The CDR3 DNA sequence: TGTGCCAGCAGCCCGACGTTACTGGCGACTACCTACAATGAGCAGTTCTTC. The full variable domain, with the rest looked up from reference TRBV7-2 and TRBJ2-1, is GAGVSQSPSNKVTEKGKDVELRCDPISGHTALYWYRQSLGQGLEFLIYFQGNSAPDKSGLPSDRFSAERTGGSVSTLTIQRTQQEDSAVYLCASSPTLLATTYNEQFFGPGTRLTVL.

The V call is TRBV6-1, the J call TRBJ2-1; TRBD2 matches at 13 bases. The V gene end was trimmed by 6 bases and the J gene end by 8 bases; junction bases not matched to a gene: 7. Germline V gene sequence: CDR1 MNHNS, CDR2 SASEGT. The CDR3 is made up of 15 amino acids. The chain's CDR3 is CASRGGLAGADEQFF. DNA of the CDR3: TGTGCCAGCAGGGGTGGACTAGCGGGAGCGGATGAGCAGTTCTTC.

This rearrangement joins TRBV15 to TRBJ2-3; D is uncertain. The CDR3 has 14 amino acids. The germline CDR1 and CDR2 sequences are LNHNV and YYDKDF (reference sequence). Trimming took 1 base from V and 2 from J, leaving 7 bases between them. CDR3 coding DNA: TGTGCCACCAGCAGAGGTCCCGCCACAGATACGCAGTATTTT. As protein: CATSRGPATDTQYF.

This sequence joins TRBV28 and TRBJ2-3; possible D gene TRBD2, 6 bases. Trimming cost V 5 bases and J 4 bases, with 22 bases left between them. Germline CDR1 is MDHEN and CDR2 is SYDVKM. The CDR3 loop spans 17 amino acids. CDR3 protein: CASSPHSGPRGPDTQYF. The CDR3 DNA reads TGTGCCAGCAGTCCCCATAGCGGCCCCCGGGGCCCAGATACGCAGTATTTT.

This chain connects TRBV7-9 to TRBJ2-5; D may be TRBD2 (6 bases). Trimming left V 4 bases short and J 2 bases short, with 14 bases between. The CDR3 spans 15 residues. CDR1 is SEHNR and CDR2 is FQNEAQ in the germline V gene (reference sequence). CDR3 nucleotides: TGTGCCAGCAGCTATTACGGGGAGGTTCAAGAGACCCAGTACTTC. Translation: CASSYYGEVQETQYF.

The chain is built from TRBV19 and TRBJ1-2; perhaps TRBD1 as D (5 bases). Germline V gene lookup returns CDR1 LNHDA and CDR2 SQIVND (reference sequence). The V and J ends lost 6 bases and 3 bases respectively, with 8 bases between them. The CDR3 spans 12 residues. The CDR3, as DNA: TGTGCCAGTAGCGAGGGGTACTATGGCTACACCTTC. This sequence encodes CASSEGYYGYTF.

This chain joins TRBV5-1 and TRBJ2-1; 10 positions agree with TRBD2. CDR3 length equals 17 residues. J gave up 6 bases and V 0 bases, and 9 bases lay outside the gene matches. Germline V gene data show CDR1 as SGHRS and CDR2 as YFSETQ. The CDR3 coding sequence is TGCGCCAGCAGCTTGGCCCCGGGAGCGGGAGGGCTCAATGAGCAGTTCTTC. Its translation: CASSLAPGAGGLNEQFF.

This chain links TRBV5-4 with TRBJ1-1; tentatively, D is TRBD1 (5 bases). V was clipped by 0 bases and J by 6 bases, with 12 bases between them. CDR3 size: 14 residues. The V gene's germline CDR1 is SGHNT and CDR2 YYREEE (reference sequence). The CDR3 region has the DNA TGTGCCAGCAGCTTGGTAGCAGGGAGTGCTGAAGCTTTCTTT. Translated, it gives CASSLVAGSAEAFF.

Concerning this clone: This specimen includes other DNA sequences encoding the same CDR3. V is TRBV7-9 and J is TRBJ2-3; unclear D gene. The CDR3 runs 11 residues. The germline gives CDR1 SEHNR, CDR2 FQNEAQ (reference sequence). Trimming cost V 6 bases and J 3 bases, with 4 bases left between them. The CDR3: CASSQTDTQYF. In DNA form, the CDR3 reads TGTGCCAGCAGTCAAACAGATACGCAGTATTTT.

J is TRBJ2-2 and V is TRBV9; D gene unclear. Deletions cut 1 base from V and 3 bases from J, with 10 bases between. Germline V gene sequence: CDR1 SGDLS, CDR2 YYNGEE. The CDR3 loop spans 15 amino acids. Here the CDR3 reads CASSVTQPHTGELFF. For the CDR3, the DNA is TGTGCCAGCAGCGTAACACAGCCCCACACCGGGGAGCTGTTTTTT.

The CDR3 protein is CAIRFYTGELFF. As DNA, the CDR3 is TGTGCCATCAGGTTCTACACCGGGGAGCTGTTTTTT. The V and J genes are TRBV10-3 and TRBJ2-2; D call uncertain. Germline CDR1 ENHRY, CDR2 SYGVKD. Trimming pared 6 bases from V and 3 bases from J, leaving 5 bases between. The CDR3 spans 12 residues.

This clone was counted a single time. This rearrangement joins TRBV2 to TRBJ2-5, with 9 bases matching TRBD2. Germline V gene lookup returns CDR1 SNHLY and CDR2 FYNNEI. With 6 bases clipped from V and 2 bases from J, the junction kept 7 bases outside the gene matches. This CDR3 is built from 15 residues. DNA of the CDR3: TGTGCCAGCAGATCTAGCGGGGTGCTACAAGAGACCCAGTACTTC. Encoded protein: CASRSSGVLQETQYF. Drawing the rest from reference TRBV2 and TRBJ2-5, the complete variable domain is EPEVTQTPSHQVTQMGQEVILRCVPISNHLYFYWYRQILGQKVEFLVSFYNNEISEKSEIFDDQFSVERPDGSNFTLKIRSTKLEDSAMYFCASRSSGVLQETQYFGPGTRLLVL.

The rearrangement links TRBV11-3 to TRBJ2-7; 7 nucleotides match TRBD1. V was pared by 5 bases and J by 6 bases, with 13 bases of the junction left unmatched. Germline CDR1 is SGHNT and CDR2 is YENEEA. The CDR3 runs 15 residues. The CDR3 coding sequence is TGTGCCAGCAGCGAGGGGACAGCGTCCTACGTCGAGCAGTACTTC. It translates to CASSEGTASYVEQYF.

Regarding this clone: This sample includes further DNA sequences coding for the same CDR3. The V and J genes are TRBV28 and TRBJ2-6; 7 nucleotides match TRBD1. Unmatched junction bases numbered 0, after V lost 4 bases and J lost 0 bases. CDR1 MDHEN and CDR2 SYDVKM come from the germline V gene. The CDR3 is 15 residues long. Here the CDR3 DNA reads TGTGCCAGCAGTTGGACAGGCTCTGGGGCCAACGTCCTGACTTTC. Translation: CASSWTGSGANVLTF.

The V gene is TRBV28, the J gene TRBJ2-2; perhaps TRBD1 as D (7 bases). This CDR3 has 15 amino acids. Trimming removed 5 bases from V and 4 bases from J, with 14 bases in between. CDR1 MDHEN and CDR2 SYDVKM come from the germline V gene. The CDR3 DNA reads as TGTGCCAGCAGTGGGGGGACAGCGGGCACCGGGGAGCTGTTTTTT. It encodes CASSGGTAGTGELFF.

The chain has TRBV5-1 and TRBJ2-1, with TRBD1 identical over 9 bases. With V trimmed by 7 bases and J by 3 bases, 5 bases remained unmatched. CDR1 is SGHRS and CDR2 is YFSETQ in the germline V gene. CDR3 length: 14 residues. CDR3 DNA: TGCGCCAGCTGCGGGACAGGGTACTACAATGAGCAGTTCTTC. Translated, it gives CASCGTGYYNEQFF.

This chain uses TRBV5-5 with TRBJ2-3; D uncertain. The CDR3 spans 14 residues. Germline CDR1 reads SGHKS; CDR2 reads YYEKEE (reference sequence). Trimming cost V 0 bases and J 3 bases, with 8 bases left between them. The DNA of the CDR3 is TGTGCCAGCAGCTTGGCTGCAACGACAGATACGCAGTATTTT. Protein: CASSLAATTDTQYF.

The genes are TRBV6-4 and TRBJ1-2; no firm D call. Germline V lookup: CDR1 MRHNA, CDR2 SNTAGT. Trimming cost V 0 bases and J 7 bases, with 3 bases left between them. The CDR3 has 11 residues. CDR3 DNA: TGTGCCAGCAGTGACTCGGTTGGCTACACCTTC. Protein sequence: CASSDSVGYTF.

The CDR3: CASRAGQGWNTEAFF. The CDR3 DNA reads as TGCGCCAGCAGAGCTGGACAGGGCTGGAACACTGAAGCTTTCTTT. The chain has TRBV5-1 and TRBJ1-1; 8 nucleotides align to TRBD1. The germline CDR1 and CDR2 sequences are SGHRS and YFSETQ. The CDR3 runs 15 residues. J gave up 1 base and V 5 bases, and 7 bases lay outside the gene matches. The complete variable domain, with remaining parts taken from reference TRBV5-1 and TRBJ1-1, reads KAGVTQTPRYLIKTRGQQVTLSCSPISGHRSVSWYQQTPGQGLQFLFEYFSETQRNKGNFPGRFSGRQFSNSRSEMNVSTLELGDSALYLCASRAGQGWNTEAFFGQGTRLTVV.

V usage is TRBV6-1 and J usage is TRBJ2-2; D gene ambiguous. This CDR3 comprises 14 residues. V dropped 8 bases and J dropped 4 bases, with 14 bases sitting between them. CDR1 is MNHNS, CDR2 SASEGT, per germline. The CDR3 here is CASRVSLTTGELFF. CDR3 bases: TGTGCCAGCCGAGTATCTCTAACCACCGGGGAGCTGTTTTTT.

The J gene is TRBJ1-4, the V gene TRBV29-1, with no clear D. V lost 7 bases and J lost 7, with 19 bases in between. CDR3 length equals 14 residues. Germline values: CDR1 SQVTM, CDR2 ANQGSEA. The CDR3 here is CSASRRQEGEKLFF. The CDR3 DNA follows: TGCAGCGCTAGCAGGCGTCAGGAGGGTGAAAAACTGTTTTTT.

This chain uses TRBV2 with TRBJ2-7; D is unresolved. Germline-derived CDR1 and CDR2 are SNHLY and FYNNEI. The CDR3 extends over 13 amino acids. The V end was cut by 6 bases, the J end by 1 base, with 10 bases between. The CDR3 DNA follows: TGTGCCAGCAGCAAAGGGAATTCCTACGAGCAGTACTTC. This codes for CASSKGNSYEQYF.

The V call is TRBV11-2, the J call TRBJ1-2; D might be TRBD1 (6 bases). The germline CDR1 and CDR2 sequences are SGHAT and FQNNGV. The V and J ends lost 2 bases and 8 bases respectively, with 15 bases between them. There are 14 residues in the CDR3. This chain's CDR3 is CASSLLRTAPGYTF. The CDR3 DNA is TGTGCCAGCAGCTTATTGCGGACAGCGCCCGGCTACACCTTC.

This clone has more than one count but fewer than ten. The chain employs TRBV5-1 and TRBJ1-4, with 9 nucleotides matching TRBD1. V lost 4 bases and J lost 8; bases outside the gene matches: 9. CDR1 SGHRS and CDR2 YFSETQ come from the germline V gene. The CDR3 is 15 residues long. CDR3 loop: CASSPTGGGGEKLFF. The DNA for the CDR3 is TGCGCCAGCAGCCCCACAGGGGGCGGTGGGGAAAAACTGTTTTTT. Supplemented by reference TRBV5-1 and TRBJ1-4, the full variable domain reads KAGVTQTPRYLIKTRGQQVTLSCSPISGHRSVSWYQQTPGQGLQFLFEYFSETQRNKGNFPGRFSGRQFSNSRSEMNVSTLELGDSALYLCASSPTGGGGEKLFFGSGTQLSVL.

This clone was counted a single time. The CDR3 is CASSFNLRRNSYEQYF. Written as DNA, the CDR3 is TGTGCCAGCAGTTTTAATTTAAGGCGGAACTCCTACGAGCAGTACTTC. The rearrangement uses TRBV28 and TRBJ2-7; the D is unclear. V gave up 3 bases and J gave up 0 bases, with 15 bases separating them. The CDR3 runs 16 residues. Germline assignment: CDR1 MDHEN and CDR2 SYDVKM.

Comments on this clone: The same CDR3 arises from other DNA sequences in this sample as well. The chain is built from TRBV9 and TRBJ2-5; maybe TRBD2 (6 bases). The CDR3 sequence is 14 residues long. The V and J ends lost 0 bases and 5 bases respectively, with 11 bases between them. Germline values: CDR1 SGDLS, CDR2 YYNGEE. The CDR3 nucleotides read TGTGCCAGCAGCGTAGTTCCCAGCGGGGAGACCCAGTACTTC. Translated: CASSVVPSGETQYF.